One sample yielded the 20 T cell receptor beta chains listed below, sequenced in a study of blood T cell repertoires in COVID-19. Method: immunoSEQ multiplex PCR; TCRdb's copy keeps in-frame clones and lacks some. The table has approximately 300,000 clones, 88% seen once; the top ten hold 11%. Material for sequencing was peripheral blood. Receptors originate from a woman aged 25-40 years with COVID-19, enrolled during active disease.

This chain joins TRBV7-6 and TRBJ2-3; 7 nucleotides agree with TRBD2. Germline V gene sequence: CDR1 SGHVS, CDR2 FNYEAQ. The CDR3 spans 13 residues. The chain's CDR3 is CASGGSRTDTQYF. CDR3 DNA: TGTGCGAGCGGCGGGAGCCGCACAGATACGCAGTATTTT. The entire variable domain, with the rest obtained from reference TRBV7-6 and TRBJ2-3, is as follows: GAGVSQSPRYKVTKRGQDVALRCDPISGHVSLYWYRQALGQGPEFLTYFNYEAQQDKSGLPNDRFSAERPEGSISTLTIQRTEQRDSAMYRCASGGSRTDTQYFGPGTRLTVL.

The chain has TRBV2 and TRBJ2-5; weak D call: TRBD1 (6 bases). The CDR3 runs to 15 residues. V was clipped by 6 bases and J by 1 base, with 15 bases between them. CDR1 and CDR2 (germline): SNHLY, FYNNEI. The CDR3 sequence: CASSQHRGGQETQYF. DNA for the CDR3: TGTGCCAGCAGCCAACACCGAGGGGGCCAAGAGACCCAGTACTTC.

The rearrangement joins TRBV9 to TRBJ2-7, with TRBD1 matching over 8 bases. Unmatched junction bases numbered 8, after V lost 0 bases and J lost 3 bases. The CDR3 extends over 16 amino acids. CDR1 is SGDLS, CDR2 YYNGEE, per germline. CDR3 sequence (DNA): TGTGCCAGCAGCGTAGGTGAGGACAGGGTCCTCTACGAGCAGTACTTC. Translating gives CASSVGEDRVLYEQYF.

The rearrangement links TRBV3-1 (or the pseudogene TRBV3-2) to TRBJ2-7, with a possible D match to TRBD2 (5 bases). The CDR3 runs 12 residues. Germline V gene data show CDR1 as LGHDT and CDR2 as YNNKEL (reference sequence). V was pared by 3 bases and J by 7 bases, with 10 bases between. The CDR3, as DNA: TGTGCCAGCAGCCAGGTTAGGGAGGAGCAGTACTTC. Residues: CASSQVREEQYF.

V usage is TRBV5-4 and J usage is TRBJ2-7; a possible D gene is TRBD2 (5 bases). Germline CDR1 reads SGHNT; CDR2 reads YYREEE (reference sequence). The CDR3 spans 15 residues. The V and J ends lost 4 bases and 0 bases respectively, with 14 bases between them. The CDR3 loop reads CASSSGRGSSYEQYF. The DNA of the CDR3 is TGTGCCAGCAGCAGCGGACGCGGAAGCTCCTACGAGCAGTACTTC.

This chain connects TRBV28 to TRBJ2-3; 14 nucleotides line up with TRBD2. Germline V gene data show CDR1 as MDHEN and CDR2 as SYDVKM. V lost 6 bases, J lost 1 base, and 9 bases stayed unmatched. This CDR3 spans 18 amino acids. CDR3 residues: CASREPGLAGVGTDTQYF. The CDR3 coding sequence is TGTGCCAGCAGAGAACCGGGACTAGCGGGAGTGGGCACAGATACGCAGTATTTT.

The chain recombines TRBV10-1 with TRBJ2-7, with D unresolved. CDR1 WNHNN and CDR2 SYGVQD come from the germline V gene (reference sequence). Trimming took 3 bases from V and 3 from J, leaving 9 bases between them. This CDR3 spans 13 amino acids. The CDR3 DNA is TGCGCCAGCAGTGAAGCCACCGACTACGAGCAGTACTTC. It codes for CASSEATDYEQYF.

The CDR3 coding sequence is TGCGCCAGCAGCCTCAGGGGGCGGGAAGGAAACACCATATATTTT. It yields the protein CASSLRGREGNTIYF. The chain is built from TRBV5-1 and TRBJ1-3; 8 nucleotides align to TRBD1. CDR3 length equals 15 residues. Germline V CDR1 and CDR2: SGHRS, YFSETQ. V was clipped by 4 bases and J by 4 bases; unmatched bases: 7.

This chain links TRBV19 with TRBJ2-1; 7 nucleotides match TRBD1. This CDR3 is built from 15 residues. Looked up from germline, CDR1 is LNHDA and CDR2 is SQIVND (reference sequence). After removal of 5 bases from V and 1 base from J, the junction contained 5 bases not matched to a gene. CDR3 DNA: TGTGCCAGTAGTCCTGACAGGGCGTCCTACAATGAGCAGTTCTTC. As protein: CASSPDRASYNEQFF.

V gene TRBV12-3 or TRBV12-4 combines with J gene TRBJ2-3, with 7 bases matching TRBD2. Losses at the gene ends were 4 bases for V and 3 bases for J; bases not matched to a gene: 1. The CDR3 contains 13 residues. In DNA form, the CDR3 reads TGTGCCAGCAGTTGGGGGGGAACAGATACGCAGTATTTT. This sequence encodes CASSWGGTDTQYF.

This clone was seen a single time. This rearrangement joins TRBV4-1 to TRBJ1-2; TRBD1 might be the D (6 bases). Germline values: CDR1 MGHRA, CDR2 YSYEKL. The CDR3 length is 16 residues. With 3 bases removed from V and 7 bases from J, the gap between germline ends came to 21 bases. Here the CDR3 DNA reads TGCGCCAGCAGCCATGGATGGTTGACAGGCAAATCTGGCTACACCTTC. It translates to CASSHGWLTGKSGYTF.

CDR3 sequence: CASSEGAAKNIQYF. CDR3 sequence (DNA): TGTGCCAGCAGTGAGGGGGCTGCCAAAAACATTCAGTACTTC. The chain couples TRBV25-1 to TRBJ2-4; possibly TRBD1 for D (6 bases). Germline V gene lookup returns CDR1 MGHDK and CDR2 SYGVNS. There are 14 residues in the CDR3. The V and J ends lost 3 bases and 1 base respectively, with 7 bases between them.

The CDR3 DNA is TGTGCCACCAGTCCCGGGACTATTAATCAGCCCCAGCATTTT. It yields the protein CATSPGTINQPQHF. This chain connects TRBV24-1 to TRBJ1-5; TRBD1 might be the D (5 bases). Germline V gene data show CDR1 as KGHDR and CDR2 as SFDVKD. Trimming took off 6 bases at V and 4 bases at J, with 12 bases between the two ends. The CDR3 totals 14 residues.

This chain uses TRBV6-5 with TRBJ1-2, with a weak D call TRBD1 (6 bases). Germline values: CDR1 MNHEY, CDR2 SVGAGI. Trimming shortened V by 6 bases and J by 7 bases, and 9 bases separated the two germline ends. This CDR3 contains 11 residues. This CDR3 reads CASSSGVGYTF. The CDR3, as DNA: TGTGCCAGCAGCTCAGGGGTTGGCTACACCTTC.

The CDR3 nucleotides read TGCGCCAGCAGAGGACTAGCGGGAGTGAAGGAGCAGTACTTC. This codes for CASRGLAGVKEQYF. J is TRBJ2-7 and V is TRBV5-1; 13 bases are a match to TRBD2. The CDR3 has 14 amino acids. Trimming cost V 5 bases and J 7 bases; bases outside gene matches: 6. From germline, CDR1 is SGHRS and CDR2 YFSETQ.

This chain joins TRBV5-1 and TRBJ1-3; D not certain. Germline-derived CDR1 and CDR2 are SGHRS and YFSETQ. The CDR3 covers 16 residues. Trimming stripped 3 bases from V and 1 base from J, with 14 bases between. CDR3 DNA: TGCGCCAGCAGCTCGGAAGCGACTGGGTCTGGAAACACCATATATTTT. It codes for CASSSEATGSGNTIYF.

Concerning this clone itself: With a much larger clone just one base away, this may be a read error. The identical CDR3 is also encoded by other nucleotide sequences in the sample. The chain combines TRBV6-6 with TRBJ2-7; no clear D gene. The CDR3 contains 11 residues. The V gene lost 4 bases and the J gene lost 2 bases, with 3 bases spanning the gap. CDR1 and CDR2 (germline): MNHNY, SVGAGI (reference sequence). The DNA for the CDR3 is TGTGCCAGCAGTTCAGCCTACGAGCAGTACTTC. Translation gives CASSSAYEQYF.

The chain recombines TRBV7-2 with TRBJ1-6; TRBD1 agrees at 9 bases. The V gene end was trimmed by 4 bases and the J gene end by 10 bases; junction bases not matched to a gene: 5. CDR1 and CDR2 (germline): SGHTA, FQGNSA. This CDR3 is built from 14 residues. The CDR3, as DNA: TGTGCCAGCAGCTCACAGGGGGCCGGGTCACCCCTCCACTTT. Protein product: CASSSQGAGSPLHF. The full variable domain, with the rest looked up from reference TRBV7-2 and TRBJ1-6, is GAGVSQSPSNKVTEKGKDVELRCDPISGHTALYWYRQSLGQGLEFLIYFQGNSAPDKSGLPSDRFSAERTGGSVSTLTIQRTQQEDSAVYLCASSSQGAGSPLHFGNGTRLTVT.

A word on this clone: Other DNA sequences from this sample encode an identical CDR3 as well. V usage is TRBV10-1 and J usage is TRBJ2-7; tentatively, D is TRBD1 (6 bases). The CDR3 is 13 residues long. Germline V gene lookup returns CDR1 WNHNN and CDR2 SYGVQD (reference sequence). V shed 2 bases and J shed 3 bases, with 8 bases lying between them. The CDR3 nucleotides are TGCGCCAGCAGTGAGGGCAGGGGCTACGAGCAGTACTTC. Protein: CASSEGRGYEQYF.

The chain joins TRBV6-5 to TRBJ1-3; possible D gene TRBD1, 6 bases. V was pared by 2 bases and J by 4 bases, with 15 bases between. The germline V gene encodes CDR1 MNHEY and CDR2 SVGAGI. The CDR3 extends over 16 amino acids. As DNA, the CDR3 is TGTGCCAGCAGTTACGGGCAGGGGCTTTCCGGAAACACCATATATTTT. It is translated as CASSYGQGLSGNTIYF.